This T cell receptor (beta chain) was sequenced for a study of blood T cell repertoires in COVID-19. On the study more broadly: T cells, B-cell-depleted T cells, or PBMCs supplied cDNA or gDNA.

Trimming pared 3 bases from V and 3 bases from J, leaving 9 bases between. Germline V gene lookup returns CDR1 SGHAT and CDR2 FQNNGV. This CDR3 region has 13 residues. This clone was picked up a small number of times. Original processing notes: Reference gene primer amplification in the assay estimated nucleated cell counts. Produced via immunoSEQ multiplex PCR; TCRdb's table is partial and in-frame only. D and trimming were read from the DNA, whereas the V and J calls and clone size are those reported in that table. Of about 300,000 clones listed, about 87% were seen once; the top ten hold over 1.2%.

The chain recombines TRBV11-2 with TRBJ2-7; D ambiguous. The sample consisted of peripheral blood. The sequence derives from a woman in her thirties or forties who had recovered from COVID-19. CDR3: CASSFERGYEQYF. CDR3 DNA sequence: TGTGCCAGCAGCTTTGAGAGAGGCTACGAGCAGTACTTC.